The source of this TCR beta chain is a study of PD-L1 blockade in urothelial cancer. As for the study in general: About 90% of the roughly 29 patients were men who had bladder-origin urothelial cancer. Study patients had been treated with 0 to 3 previous chemotherapy regimens.

Time point denoted: peripheral blood 6 weeks after treatment start. Patients had locally advanced or metastatic urothelial carcinoma. The authors spiked synthetic TCR analog templates into each PCR. TCRdb's copy holds only in-frame clones and misses some; the assay was immunoSEQ multiplex PCR. The sample lists about 91,000 clones; roughly 83% were seen once. Looked up from germline, CDR1 is SGHDN and CDR2 is FVKESK. The CDR3 totals 14 residues. V gave up 4 bases and J gave up 5 bases, with 11 bases separating them. The chain recombines TRBV14 with TRBJ2-2; tentative D call: TRBD2 (5 bases). This TCR derives from a man in his 70s with urothelial cancer. Sequences were derived from PBMCs, sampled around atezolizumab (anti-PD-L1) treatment. The chain's CDR3 is CASSPRTGTGELFF. CDR3 sequence (DNA): TGTGCCAGCAGCCCACGAACGGGGACCGGGGAGCTGTTTTTT.